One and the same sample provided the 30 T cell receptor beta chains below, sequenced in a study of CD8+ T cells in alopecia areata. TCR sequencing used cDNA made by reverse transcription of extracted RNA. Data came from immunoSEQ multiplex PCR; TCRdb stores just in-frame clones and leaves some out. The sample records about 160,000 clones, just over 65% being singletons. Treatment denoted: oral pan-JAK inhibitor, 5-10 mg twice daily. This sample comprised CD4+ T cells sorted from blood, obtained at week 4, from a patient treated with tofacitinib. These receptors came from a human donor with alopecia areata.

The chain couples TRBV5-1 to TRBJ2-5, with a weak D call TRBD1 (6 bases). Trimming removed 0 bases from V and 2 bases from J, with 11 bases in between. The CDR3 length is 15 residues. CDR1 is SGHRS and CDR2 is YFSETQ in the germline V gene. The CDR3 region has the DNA TGCGCCAGCAGCTTGGTTTTCGACAGGCAAGAGACCCAGTACTTC. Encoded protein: CASSLVFDRQETQYF.

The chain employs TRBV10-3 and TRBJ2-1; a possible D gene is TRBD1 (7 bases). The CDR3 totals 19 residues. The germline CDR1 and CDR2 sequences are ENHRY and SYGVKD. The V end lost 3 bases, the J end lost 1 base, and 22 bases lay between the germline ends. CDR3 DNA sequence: TGTGCCATCAGTGATTCGATACAGGGGACTTTGGGGTCCTACAATGAGCAGTTCTTC. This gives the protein CAISDSIQGTLGSYNEQFF.

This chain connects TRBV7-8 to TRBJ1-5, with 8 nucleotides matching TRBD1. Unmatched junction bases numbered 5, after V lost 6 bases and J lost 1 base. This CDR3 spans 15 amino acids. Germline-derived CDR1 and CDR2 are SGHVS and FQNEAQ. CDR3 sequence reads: CASRPDRGSNQPQHF. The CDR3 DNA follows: TGTGCCAGCAGGCCCGACAGGGGAAGCAATCAGCCCCAGCATTTT.

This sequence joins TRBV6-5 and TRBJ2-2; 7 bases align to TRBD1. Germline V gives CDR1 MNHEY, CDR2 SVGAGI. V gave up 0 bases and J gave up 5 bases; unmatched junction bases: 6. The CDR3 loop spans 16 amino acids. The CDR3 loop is CASSYSWDSSTGELFF. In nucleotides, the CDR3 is TGTGCCAGCAGTTACTCTTGGGACAGTTCAACCGGGGAGCTGTTTTTT.

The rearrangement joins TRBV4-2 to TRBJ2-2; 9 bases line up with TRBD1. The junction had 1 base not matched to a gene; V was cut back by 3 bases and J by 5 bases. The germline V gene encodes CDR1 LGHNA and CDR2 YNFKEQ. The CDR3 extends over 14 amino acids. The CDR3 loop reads CASSQGQGTGELFF. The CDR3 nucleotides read TGTGCCAGCAGCCAGGGACAGGGAACCGGGGAGCTGTTTTTT.

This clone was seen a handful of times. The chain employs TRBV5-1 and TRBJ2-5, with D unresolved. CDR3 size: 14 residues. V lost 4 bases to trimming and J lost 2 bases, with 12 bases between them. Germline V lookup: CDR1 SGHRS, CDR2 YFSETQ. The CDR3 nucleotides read TGCGCCAGCAGCCCGTCACTGGGACAAGAGACCCAGTACTTC. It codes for CASSPSLGQETQYF.

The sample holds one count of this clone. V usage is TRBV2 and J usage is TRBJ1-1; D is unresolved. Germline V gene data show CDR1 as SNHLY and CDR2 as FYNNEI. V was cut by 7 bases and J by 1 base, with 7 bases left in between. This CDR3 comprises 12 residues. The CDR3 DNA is TGTGCCAGCACGAAGGCGAACACTGAAGCTTTCTTT. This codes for CASTKANTEAFF.

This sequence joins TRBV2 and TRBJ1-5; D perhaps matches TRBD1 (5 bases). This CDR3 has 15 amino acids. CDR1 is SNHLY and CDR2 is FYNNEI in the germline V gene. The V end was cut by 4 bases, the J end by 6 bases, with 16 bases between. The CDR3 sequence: CASSGRGALGQPQHF. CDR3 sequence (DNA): TGTGCCAGCAGTGGGCGTGGGGCCTTGGGTCAGCCCCAGCATTTT.

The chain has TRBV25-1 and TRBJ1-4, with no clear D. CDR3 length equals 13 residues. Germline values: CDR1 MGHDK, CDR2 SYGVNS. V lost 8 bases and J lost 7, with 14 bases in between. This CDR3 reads CASGRTVGEKLFF. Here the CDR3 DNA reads TGTGCCAGCGGTCGGACGGTGGGTGAAAAACTGTTTTTT.

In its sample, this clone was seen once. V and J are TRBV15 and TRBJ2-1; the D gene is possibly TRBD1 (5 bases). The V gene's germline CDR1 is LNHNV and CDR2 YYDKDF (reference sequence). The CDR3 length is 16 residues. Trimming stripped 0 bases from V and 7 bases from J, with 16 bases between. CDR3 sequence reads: CATSREGAGFRNEQFF. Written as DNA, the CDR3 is TGTGCCACCAGCAGAGAAGGAGCAGGGTTTCGGAATGAGCAGTTCTTC.

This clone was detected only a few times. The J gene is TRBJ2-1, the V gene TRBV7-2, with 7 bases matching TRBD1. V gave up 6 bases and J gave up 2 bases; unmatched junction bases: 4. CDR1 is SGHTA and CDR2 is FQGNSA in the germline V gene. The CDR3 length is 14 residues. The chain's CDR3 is CASSQGTAYNEQFF. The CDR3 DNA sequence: TGTGCCAGCAGTCAAGGGACAGCCTACAATGAGCAGTTCTTC.

The CDR3 region is CAWTSWASQETQYF. As DNA, the CDR3 is TGTGCCTGGACCTCTTGGGCTTCCCAAGAGACCCAGTACTTC. The chain combines TRBV30 with TRBJ2-5; D ambiguous. Germline CDR1 is GTSNPN and CDR2 is SVGIG (reference sequence). The CDR3 is 14 amino acids. V gave up 4 bases and J gave up 1 base, with 13 bases separating them.

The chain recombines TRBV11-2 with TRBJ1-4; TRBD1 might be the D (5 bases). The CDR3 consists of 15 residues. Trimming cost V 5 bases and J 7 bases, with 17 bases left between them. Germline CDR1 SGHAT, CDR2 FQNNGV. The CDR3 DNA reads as TGTGCCAGCAGCACTTTCCGGGACTATCCTGAAAAACTGTTTTTT. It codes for CASSTFRDYPEKLFF.

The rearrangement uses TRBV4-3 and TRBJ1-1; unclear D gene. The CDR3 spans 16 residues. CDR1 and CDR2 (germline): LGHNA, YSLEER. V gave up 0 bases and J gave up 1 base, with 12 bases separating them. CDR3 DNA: TGCGCCAGCAGCCAAGAGTTGGGTGACGGGAACACTGAAGCTTTCTTT. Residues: CASSQELGDGNTEAFF.

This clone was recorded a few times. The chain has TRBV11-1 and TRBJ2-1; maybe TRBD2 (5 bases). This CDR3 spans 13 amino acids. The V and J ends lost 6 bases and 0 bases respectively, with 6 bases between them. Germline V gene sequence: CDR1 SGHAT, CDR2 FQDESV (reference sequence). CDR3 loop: CASRDSSYNEQFF. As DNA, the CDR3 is TGTGCCAGCAGGGACTCCTCCTACAATGAGCAGTTCTTC.

This CDR3 is CSVEDRRLYNEQFF. The CDR3 nucleotides are TGCAGCGTTGAGGACAGGCGGTTGTACAATGAGCAGTTCTTC. V and J are TRBV29-1 and TRBJ2-1; TRBD1 agrees at 7 bases. The CDR3 loop spans 14 amino acids. The trim removed 3 bases at V and 4 bases at J, leaving 6 bases unmatched. Germline assignment: CDR1 SQVTM and CDR2 ANQGSEA.

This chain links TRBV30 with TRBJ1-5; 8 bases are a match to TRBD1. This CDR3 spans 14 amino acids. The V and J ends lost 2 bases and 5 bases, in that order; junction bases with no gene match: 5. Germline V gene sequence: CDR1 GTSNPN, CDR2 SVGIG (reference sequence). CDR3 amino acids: CAWSFGQGYQPQHF. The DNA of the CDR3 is TGTGCCTGGAGTTTCGGACAGGGATATCAGCCCCAGCATTTT.

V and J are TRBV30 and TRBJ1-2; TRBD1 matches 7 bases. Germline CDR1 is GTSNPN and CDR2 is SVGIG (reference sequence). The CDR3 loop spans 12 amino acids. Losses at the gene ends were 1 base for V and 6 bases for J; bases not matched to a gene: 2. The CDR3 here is CAWSEGAHGYTF. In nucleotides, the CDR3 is TGTGCCTGGAGTGAGGGGGCGCATGGCTACACCTTC.

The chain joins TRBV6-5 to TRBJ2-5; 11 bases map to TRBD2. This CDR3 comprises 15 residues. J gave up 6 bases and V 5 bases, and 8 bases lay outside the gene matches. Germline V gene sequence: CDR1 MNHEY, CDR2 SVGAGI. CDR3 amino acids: CASSPRTSGYKTQYF. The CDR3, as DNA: TGTGCCAGCAGTCCTCGGACTAGCGGGTATAAGACCCAGTACTTC.

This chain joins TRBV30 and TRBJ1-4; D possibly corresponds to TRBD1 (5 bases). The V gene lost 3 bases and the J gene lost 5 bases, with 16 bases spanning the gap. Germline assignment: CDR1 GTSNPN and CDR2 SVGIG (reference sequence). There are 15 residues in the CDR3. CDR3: CAWSARGMGNEKLFF. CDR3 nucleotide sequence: TGTGCCTGGAGCGCGCGGGGCATGGGGAATGAAAAACTGTTTTTT.

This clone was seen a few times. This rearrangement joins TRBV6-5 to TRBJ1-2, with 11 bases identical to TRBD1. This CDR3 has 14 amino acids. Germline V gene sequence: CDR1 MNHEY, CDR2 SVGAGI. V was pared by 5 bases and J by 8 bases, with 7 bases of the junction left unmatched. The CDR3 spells CASSPYRTGGGYTF. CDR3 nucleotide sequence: TGTGCCAGCAGTCCCTATCGGACAGGGGGCGGCTACACCTTC.

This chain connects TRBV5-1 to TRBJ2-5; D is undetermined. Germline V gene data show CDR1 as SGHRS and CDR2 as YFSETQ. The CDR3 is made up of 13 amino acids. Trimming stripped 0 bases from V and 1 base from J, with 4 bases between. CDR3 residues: CASSLGPQETQYF. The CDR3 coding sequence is TGCGCCAGCAGCTTGGGGCCCCAAGAGACCCAGTACTTC.

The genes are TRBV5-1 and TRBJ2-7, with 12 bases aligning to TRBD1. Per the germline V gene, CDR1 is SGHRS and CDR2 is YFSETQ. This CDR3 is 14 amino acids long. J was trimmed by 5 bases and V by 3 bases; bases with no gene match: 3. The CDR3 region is CASSWGTGGDEQYF. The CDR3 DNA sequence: TGCGCCAGCAGCTGGGGGACAGGGGGCGACGAGCAGTACTTC.

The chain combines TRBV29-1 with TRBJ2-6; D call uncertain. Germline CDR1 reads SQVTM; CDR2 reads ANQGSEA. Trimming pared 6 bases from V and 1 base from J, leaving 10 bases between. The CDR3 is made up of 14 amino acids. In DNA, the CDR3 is TGCAGCGTGGAACATGCATCTGGGGCCAACGTCCTGACTTTC. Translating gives CSVEHASGANVLTF.

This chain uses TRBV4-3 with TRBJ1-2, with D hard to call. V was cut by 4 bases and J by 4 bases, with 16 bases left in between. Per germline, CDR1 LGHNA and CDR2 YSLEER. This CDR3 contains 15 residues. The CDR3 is CASSLDVEDFYGYTF. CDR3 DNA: TGCGCCAGCAGCCTGGATGTGGAGGACTTCTATGGCTACACCTTC.

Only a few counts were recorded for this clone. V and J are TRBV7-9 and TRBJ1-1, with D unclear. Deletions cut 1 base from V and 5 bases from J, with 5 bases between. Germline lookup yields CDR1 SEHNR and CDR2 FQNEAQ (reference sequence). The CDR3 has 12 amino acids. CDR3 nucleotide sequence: TGTGCCAGCAGCTTAGATGCGACTGAAGCTTTCTTT. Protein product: CASSLDATEAFF.

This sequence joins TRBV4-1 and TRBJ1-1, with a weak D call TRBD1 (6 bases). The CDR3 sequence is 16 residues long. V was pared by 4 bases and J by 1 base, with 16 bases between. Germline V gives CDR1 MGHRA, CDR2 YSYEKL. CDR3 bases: TGCGCCAGCAGCCCCCCTAGCCCGGGGGCGAACACTGAAGCTTTCTTT. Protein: CASSPPSPGANTEAFF.

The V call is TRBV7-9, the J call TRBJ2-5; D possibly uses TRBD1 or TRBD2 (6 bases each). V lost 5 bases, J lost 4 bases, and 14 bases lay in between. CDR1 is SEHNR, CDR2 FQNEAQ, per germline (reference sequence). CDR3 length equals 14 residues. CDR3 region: CASSHREVGETQYF. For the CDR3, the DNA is TGTGCCAGCAGCCACAGGGAGGTCGGAGAGACCCAGTACTTC.

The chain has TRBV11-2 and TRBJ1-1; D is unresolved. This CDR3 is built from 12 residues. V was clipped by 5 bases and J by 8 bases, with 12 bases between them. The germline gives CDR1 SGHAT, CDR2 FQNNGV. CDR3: CASSPPRQEAFF. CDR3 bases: TGTGCCAGCAGCCCCCCGCGGCAGGAAGCTTTCTTT.

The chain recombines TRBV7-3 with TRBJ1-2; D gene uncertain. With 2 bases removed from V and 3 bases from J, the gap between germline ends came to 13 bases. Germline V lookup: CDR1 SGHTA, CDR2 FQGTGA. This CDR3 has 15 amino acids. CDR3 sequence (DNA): TGTGCCAGCAGCTTAGGACCGCCCGATGACTATGGCTACACCTTC. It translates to CASSLGPPDDYGYTF.